The 16 T cell receptor beta chains below were found in one sample sequenced in a study of T cells after yellow fever vaccination. In TCRdb, the 5' RACE reads were re-called with MiXCR into one record per CDR3 protein. The sample yields approximately 34,000 distinct CDR3 sequences, less than 8% seen once. The sample here was PBMCs, either bulk or a sorted T-cell subset (CD4+, CD8+, memory, or dextramer-sorted; not recorded which), taken on the day of the first yellow fever vaccination. These receptors all come from a man aged 18 to 29 who received the YFV17D yellow fever vaccine.

This clonotype was counted ten times or more. CDR3 region: CASSQDMRGQETQYF. The CDR3 nucleotides read TGCGCCAGCAGCCAAGATATGAGGGGCCAAGAGACCCAGTACTTC. The chain recombines TRBV4-3 with TRBJ2-5; D is tentatively TRBD1 or TRBD2 (5 bases each). The CDR3 consists of 15 residues. V was trimmed by 0 bases and J by 1 base, leaving 9 bases between them. CDR1 and CDR2 (germline): LGHNA, YSLEER.

Many counts were recorded for this clonotype. J is TRBJ2-4 and V is TRBV3-1, with TRBD2 matching over 13 bases. The germline V gene has CDR1 LGHDT and CDR2 YNNKEL (reference sequence). V shed 8 bases and J 0 bases; nucleotides not matched to a gene: 7. The CDR3 is 17 amino acids. CDR3 region: CASQGTSGALAKNIQYF. CDR3 nucleotide sequence: TGTGCCAGCCAAGGGACTAGCGGGGCCTTAGCCAAAAACATTCAGTACTTC.

The sample holds many counts of this clonotype. The chain employs TRBV10-3 and TRBJ2-2; weak D call: TRBD2 (7 bases). Per the germline V gene, CDR1 is ENHRY and CDR2 is SYGVKD. The CDR3 length is 18 residues. The V and J ends lost 0 bases and 3 bases respectively, with 17 bases between them. The CDR3 protein is CAISESKWGGRDTGELFF. Here the CDR3 DNA reads TGTGCCATCAGTGAGTCGAAGTGGGGGGGGCGCGACACCGGGGAGCTGTTTTTT.

This chain uses TRBV5-5 with TRBJ2-5; 9 positions agree with TRBD1. Germline-derived CDR1 and CDR2 are SGHKS and YYEKEE (reference sequence). V lost 7 bases and J lost 4; bases outside the gene matches: 8. There are 14 residues in the CDR3. The CDR3 coding sequence is TGTGCCAGCGACGGGGACAGGGCGGCAGAGACCCAGTACTTC. Translating gives CASDGDRAAETQYF.

This clonotype was detected many times. The rearrangement links TRBV7-2 to TRBJ1-1, with D hard to call. The CDR3 has 12 residues. V was cut by 1 base and J by 8 bases, with 8 bases left in between. CDR1 and CDR2 from the germline V gene are SGHTA and FQGNSA. Written as DNA, the CDR3 is TGTGCCAGCAGCTTAGAGGTGGGGGAAGCTTTCTTT. This translates into CASSLEVGEAFF.

This clonotype occurred many times. The chain carries TRBV6-5 and TRBJ2-2; maybe TRBD2 (6 bases). There are 15 residues in the CDR3. V lost 0 bases and J lost 9, with 14 bases in between. Germline CDR1 reads MNHEY; CDR2 reads SVGAGI. The CDR3 DNA is TGTGCCAGCAGTTACTCGAACGTCGGGAGCCGGGAGCTGTTTTTT. This encodes CASSYSNVGSRELFF.

This clonotype was observed many times. The chain employs TRBV4-3 and TRBJ2-6; 8 bases match TRBD1. Trimming removed 1 base from V and 1 base from J; junction bases left unmatched: 6. Germline V gene sequence: CDR1 LGHNA, CDR2 YSLEER. The length of the CDR3 is 18 residues. This CDR3 reads CASSQATGGTSGANVLTF. DNA of the CDR3: TGCGCCAGCAGCCAAGCTACAGGGGGGACATCTGGGGCCAACGTCCTGACTTTC.

This clonotype was recorded at least ten times. The rearrangement uses TRBV7-9 and TRBJ2-1; D perhaps matches TRBD1 (5 bases). Germline V gives CDR1 SEHNR, CDR2 FQNEAQ (reference sequence). V was trimmed by 4 bases and J by 8 bases, leaving 18 bases between them. This CDR3 comprises 15 residues. In DNA form, the CDR3 reads TGTGCCAGCAGCTCAGAGGTGGCAGGGTTCGATGAGCAGTTCTTC. Its translation is CASSSEVAGFDEQFF. The whole variable domain, remainder taken from reference TRBV7-9 and TRBJ2-1, is DTGVSQNPRHKITKRGQNVTFRCDPISEHNRLYWYRQTLGQGPEFLTYFQNEAQLEKSRLLSDRFSAERPKGSFSTLEIQRTEQGDSAMYLCASSSEVAGFDEQFFGPGTRLTVL.

The rearrangement uses TRBV19 and TRBJ2-7, with unresolved D. CDR1 LNHDA and CDR2 SQIVND come from the germline V gene (reference sequence). Trimming removed 4 bases from V and 1 base from J, with 5 bases in between. The CDR3 loop spans 12 amino acids. In DNA form, the CDR3 reads TGTGCCAGTAGTACAGGATCCTACGAGCAGTACTTC. Encoded protein: CASSTGSYEQYF.

This clonotype turned up a few times. V gene TRBV12-3 or TRBV12-4 combines with J gene TRBJ1-1; D is uncertain. Between the trimmed V and J ends, which lost 1 base and 4 bases, there was a span of 10 bases. The CDR3 spans 14 residues. The CDR3 nucleotides read TGTGCCAGCAGTTTAGGGAGTCAGAGCACTGAAGCTTTCTTT. It is translated as CASSLGSQSTEAFF.

This clonotype showed up many times. The chain uses TRBV5-1 and TRBJ1-1, with no clear D. The CDR3 extends over 16 amino acids. Deletions cut 0 bases from V and 4 bases from J, with 16 bases between. Germline assignment: CDR1 SGHRS and CDR2 YFSETQ. The CDR3 loop is CASSLGLQALGTEAFF. The DNA of the CDR3 is TGCGCCAGCAGCTTGGGACTCCAGGCTCTTGGCACTGAAGCTTTCTTT.

The table lists this clonotype with many counts. The chain uses TRBV5-1 and TRBJ1-6; D call uncertain. The CDR3 has 14 residues. Trimming took off 7 bases at V and 6 bases at J, with 14 bases between the two ends. Germline-derived CDR1 and CDR2 are SGHRS and YFSETQ. The CDR3 nucleotides read TGCGCCAGCTCCATGCGACATACTAATTCACCCCTCCACTTT. Protein: CASSMRHTNSPLHF.

This clonotype showed up many times. The J gene is TRBJ1-2, the V gene TRBV5-6, with D possibly TRBD1 on 5 matching bases. The germline V gene has CDR1 SGHDT and CDR2 YYEEEE. The germline V and J ends were trimmed by 1 base and 9 bases, with 13 bases remaining between them. The CDR3 contains 13 residues. Here the CDR3 DNA reads TGTGCCAGCAGCTTGTTGGATGGGGGGAGCTACACCTTC. Encoded protein: CASSLLDGGSYTF.

V gene TRBV20-1 combines with J gene TRBJ2-1; TRBD2 matches 8 bases. The CDR3 consists of 14 residues. The V gene end was trimmed by 5 bases and the J gene end by 7 bases; junction bases not matched to a gene: 10. CDR1 is DFQATT, CDR2 SNEGSKA, per germline (reference sequence). The CDR3 reads CSARPTGGGNEQFF. The CDR3 DNA reads as TGCAGTGCTCGCCCAACGGGGGGGGGAAATGAGCAGTTCTTC.

This clonotype came up many times. The genes are TRBV4-2 and TRBJ1-2; D is unresolved. Germline loops: CDR1 LGHNA, CDR2 YNFKEQ. This CDR3 region has 14 residues. Trimming pared 1 base from V and 5 bases from J, leaving 11 bases between. CDR3 DNA: TGTGCCAGCAGCCAAGGGCCGCTTGGGTATGGCTACACCTTC. Its protein product is CASSQGPLGYGYTF.

This chain connects TRBV7-2 to TRBJ2-5; D is perhaps TRBD1 or TRBD2 (5 bases each). V was shortened by 5 bases and J by 4 bases, with 14 bases between the two germline ends. This CDR3 has 14 amino acids. Germline CDR1 reads SGHTA; CDR2 reads FQGNSA. The CDR3 region is CASSRGVGVETQYF. The CDR3 DNA is TGTGCCAGCAGCCGAGGGGTCGGCGTAGAGACCCAGTACTTC.